Listed below are T cell receptor beta chains from one sample, sequenced in a study of early T cells in non-severe SARS-CoV-2 infection. TCRdb reprocessed the 5' RACE reads with MiXCR, giving one entry per CDR3 protein. The data hold about 80,000 distinct CDR3 sequences, with 9.5% to 15% observed a single time. Sequencing was carried out using whole blood. These receptors came from an adult who was a healthcare worker with PCR-confirmed SARS-CoV-2 infection or an uninfected control (not recorded which). Both conserved end residues are part of each CDR3. The order of the fields is J gene, V gene, clone size, D gene, CDR3 protein, CDR3 DNA. The D gene is left open where the match is weak. Rows may omit the clone size; those that give it use once, few, many or a size class.

TRBJ2-1	TRBV6-1	.	.	CASSFLGGAANEQFF	TGTGCCAGCAGTTTCCTGGGGGGAGCGGCCAATGAGCAGTTCTTC
TRBJ2-1	TRBV24-1	.	.	CATSGAISGGTPYEQFF	TGTGCCACCTCGGGTGCGATTAGCGGAGGTACCCCATATGAGCAGTTCTTC
TRBJ2-7	TRBV20-1	.	TRBD2	CSANSGRSEQYF	TGCAGTGCTAACAGCGGGAGGTCCGAGCAGTACTTC
TRBJ2-3	TRBV5-1	.	TRBD2	CASSTTSGTDTQYF	TGCGCCAGCAGCACGACTAGCGGCACAGATACGCAGTATTTT
TRBJ2-3	TRBV6-2/TRBV6-3	many	.	CASREPPDTQYF	TGTGCCAGTCGGGAGCCTCCAGATACGCAGTATTTT
TRBJ2-3	TRBV20-1	few	TRBD2	CSVMGLAGVPQYF	TGCAGTGTAATGGGGCTAGCGGGAGTTCCGCAGTATTTT
TRBJ2-5	TRBV20-1	.	.	CSAMGPRQYF	TGCAGTGCTATGGGACCCCGCCAGTACTTC
TRBJ2-7	TRBV27	few	.	CASSPGQGTSYEQYF	TGTGCCAGCAGCCCCGGCCAGGGAACATCCTACGAGCAGTACTTC
TRBJ1-1	TRBV27	medium-sized	.	CASTSGTRNTEAFF	TGTGCCAGCACAAGTGGGACACGGAACACTGAAGCTTTCTTT
TRBJ2-3	TRBV29-1	few	TRBD2	CSVVRSGRTTDTQYF	TGCAGCGTTGTAAGAAGCGGGAGAACGACAGATACGCAGTATTTT